The sequence of this T cell receptor (beta chain) was determined in a study of metastatic and nonmetastatic thyroid tumors. The wider study: Repertoires were compared across blood and tumor or nodule tissue from malignant and benign thyroid patients.

This CDR3 spans 12 amino acids. Germline assignment: CDR1 MNHEY and CDR2 SMNVEV (reference sequence). Trimming cost V 6 bases and J 2 bases, with 7 bases left between them. Study-level findings and limits: Malignant thyroid tumors reportedly had TCR beta diversity that was significantly higher than in benign nodules, in blood and tumor.

By frequency in the sample, this clone is medium-sized (0.01 to 0.1%). No antigen is known for it. MiXCR re-clonotyped the PCR reads for TCRdb. Of some 7,700 clones in the sample, approximately 32% are singletons; the top ten hold 10%. Nobody among the patients had been given any treatment before thyroid surgery. The origin of this receptor is a female donor with papillary thyroid cancer or a benign thyroid nodule (not recorded which). Some clones in this sample may be carry-over from other donors' samples. The source material was tumor tissue. The chain is built from TRBV27 and TRBJ1-2; D is unclear. CDR3 in amino acids: CASRRSNYGYTF. The CDR3 DNA is TGTGCCAGCAGACGGTCAAACTATGGCTACACCTTC.